The rows below give T cell receptor beta chains drawn from one sample of a study of cytomegalovirus exposure and HLA in healthy donors. TCRdb keeps only in-frame clones here, not all; method: immunoSEQ multiplex PCR. The sample includes over 150,000 clones, approximately 78% of them seen just once. Sequencing was performed on PBMCs. These receptors were collected from a woman aged 45-65 years in good health and CMV-seropositive. CDR3s include the opening cysteine and the closing phenylalanine or tryptophan. The D gene is left open where the match is weak. Clone size appears in some rows only: once, few, many, or a class for an expanded clone.

clone_size: NA
j_call: TRBJ1-4
v_call: TRBV18
d_call: NA
cdr3_nt: TGTGCCAGCTCACCTCAAACAGGCTATAATGAAAAACTGTTTTTT
cdr3_aa: CASSPQTGYNEKLFF

clone_size: NA
j_call: TRBJ2-5
v_call: TRBV6-5
d_call: NA
cdr3_nt: TGTGCCAGCAGTTACTCGAGATCCCCCGAGACCCAGTACTTC
cdr3_aa: CASSYSRSPETQYF

clone_size: once
j_call: TRBJ1-2
v_call: TRBV9
d_call: NA
cdr3_nt: TGTGCCAGCAGCCCCCAGACAGCGAGCTATGGCTACACCTTC
cdr3_aa: CASSPQTASYGYTF

clone_size: NA
j_call: TRBJ2-5
v_call: TRBV6-5
d_call: TRBD1
cdr3_nt: TGTGCCAGCACAACCGGGACAGGGGGCATGAAGACCCAGTACTTC
cdr3_aa: CASTTGTGGMKTQYF

clone_size: NA
j_call: TRBJ1-2
v_call: TRBV2
d_call: NA
cdr3_nt: TGTGCCAGCAGTGTTTGGCCGATCTTGTTCTATGGCTACACCTTC
cdr3_aa: CASSVWPILFYGYTF

clone_size: NA
j_call: TRBJ1-1
v_call: TRBV30
d_call: TRBD1
cdr3_nt: TGTGCCGGACTACGGGACAGCAACATGAACACTGAAGCTTTCTTT
cdr3_aa: CAGLRDSNMNTEAFF

clone_size: NA
j_call: TRBJ2-2
v_call: TRBV4-2
d_call: TRBD2
cdr3_nt: TGTGCCAGCGCCCCCTCCGGGGGGGACACCGGGGAGCTGTTTTTT
cdr3_aa: CASAPSGGDTGELFF

clone_size: NA
j_call: TRBJ1-1
v_call: TRBV14
d_call: NA
cdr3_nt: TGTGCCAGCAGCTTGCCGGGACAAATGAACACTGAAGCTTTCTTT
cdr3_aa: CASSLPGQMNTEAFF

clone_size: once
j_call: TRBJ2-7
v_call: TRBV7-9
d_call: TRBD1
cdr3_nt: TGTTCCAGCAGCTTAGGGGGACAGGGAGCCTACGAGCAGTACTTC
cdr3_aa: CSSSLGGQGAYEQYF

clone_size: NA
j_call: TRBJ1-2
v_call: TRBV6-1
d_call: TRBD1
cdr3_nt: TGTGCCAGCAGTGCGGACAGGGCGTTCTATGGCTACACCTTC
cdr3_aa: CASSADRAFYGYTF

clone_size: NA
j_call: TRBJ1-3
v_call: TRBV6-5
d_call: NA
cdr3_nt: TGTACCAGCAGTTATGGAGGGAGCTCTGGAAACACCATATATTTT
cdr3_aa: CTSSYGGSSGNTIYF

clone_size: NA
j_call: TRBJ2-1
v_call: TRBV5-1
d_call: NA
cdr3_nt: TGCGCCAGCAGCTTGGCCCAAGGGGAACAGTTCTTC
cdr3_aa: CASSLAQGEQFF

clone_size: NA
j_call: TRBJ1-2
v_call: TRBV4-1
d_call: NA
cdr3_nt: TGCGCCAGCAGCCAAGGGTTATACAGGGAGTCCTATGGCTACACCTTC
cdr3_aa: CASSQGLYRESYGYTF

clone_size: NA
j_call: TRBJ2-5
v_call: TRBV5-4
d_call: NA
cdr3_nt: TGTGCCAGCAGCCGAGAGGGCGCGGGGCAAGAGACCCAGTACTTC
cdr3_aa: CASSREGAGQETQYF

clone_size: NA
j_call: TRBJ2-1
v_call: TRBV7-9
d_call: TRBD2
cdr3_nt: TGTGCCAGCAGCGCCGAGGGGCGGGGGGGCCTTATAGATGAGCAGTTCTTC
cdr3_aa: CASSAEGRGGLIDEQFF

clone_size: NA
j_call: TRBJ2-7
v_call: TRBV4-1
d_call: TRBD1
cdr3_nt: TGCGCCAGCAGCCAAGATCAAGGGGGCATGATAGGGTACGAGCAGTACTTC
cdr3_aa: CASSQDQGGMIGYEQYF

clone_size: NA
j_call: TRBJ1-5
v_call: TRBV15
d_call: TRBD1
cdr3_nt: TGTGCCACCAGCAGAGATCAGGCCAGGGGGTTGGGTTTGGCCCAGCATTTT
cdr3_aa: CATSRDQARGLGLAQHF

clone_size: few
j_call: TRBJ2-7
v_call: TRBV18
d_call: NA
cdr3_nt: TGTGCCAGCTCACCAACGTGGCAGCCGGGGGATGAGCAGTACTTC
cdr3_aa: CASSPTWQPGDEQYF

clone_size: NA
j_call: TRBJ1-5
v_call: TRBV5-4
d_call: TRBD1
cdr3_nt: TGTGCCAGCATCCCGGGACAGGGAGGGTATCAGCCCCAGCATTTT
cdr3_aa: CASIPGQGGYQPQHF

clone_size: NA
j_call: TRBJ2-7
v_call: TRBV9
d_call: TRBD1
cdr3_nt: TGTGCCAGCAGCGTAGGGCCGGGACAGGGGACGTTC
cdr3_aa: CASSVGPGQGTF

clone_size: NA
j_call: TRBJ1-3
v_call: TRBV6-1
d_call: TRBD1
cdr3_nt: TGTGCCACCACGCCAGGGGGTGGAAACACCATATATTTT
cdr3_aa: CATTPGGGNTIYF

clone_size: few
j_call: TRBJ1-6
v_call: TRBV5-4
d_call: NA
cdr3_nt: TGTGCCAGCAGCTTGCAACAGGGACCAAATTCACCCCTCCACTTT
cdr3_aa: CASSLQQGPNSPLHF

clone_size: NA
j_call: TRBJ1-2
v_call: TRBV15
d_call: NA
cdr3_nt: TGTGCCACCAGCAGAGAGGAGGGCGGTGGCTACACCTTC
cdr3_aa: CATSREEGGGYTF

clone_size: NA
j_call: TRBJ1-5
v_call: TRBV7-9
d_call: TRBD1
cdr3_nt: TGTGCCAGCAGCTTGGAATTCCAGGGGGAAGTTGGCAATCAGCCCCAGCATTTT
cdr3_aa: CASSLEFQGEVGNQPQHF

clone_size: NA
j_call: TRBJ2-5
v_call: TRBV7-2
d_call: NA
cdr3_nt: TGTGCCAGCAGCCCAGAAGTGGAGACCCAGTACTTC
cdr3_aa: CASSPEVETQYF

clone_size: NA
j_call: TRBJ2-3
v_call: TRBV25-1
d_call: NA
cdr3_nt: TGTGCCAGCAGCCCCGGAGTAGGAATCACAGATACGCAGTATTTT
cdr3_aa: CASSPGVGITDTQYF

clone_size: NA
j_call: TRBJ2-3
v_call: TRBV30
d_call: TRBD1
cdr3_nt: TGTGCCTGGAGTGTACAAGGGGGCGTCACAGATACGCAGTATTTT
cdr3_aa: CAWSVQGGVTDTQYF

clone_size: NA
j_call: TRBJ1-6
v_call: TRBV6-5
d_call: NA
cdr3_nt: TGTGCCAGCAGTTATAGGGGTCCCCCCTCAAATTCACCCCTCCACTTT
cdr3_aa: CASSYRGPPSNSPLHF

clone_size: NA
j_call: TRBJ1-5
v_call: TRBV4-1
d_call: NA
cdr3_nt: TGCGCCAGCAGCCAACGCCCCATACCAGGGAATAATCAGCCCCAGCATTTT
cdr3_aa: CASSQRPIPGNNQPQHF

clone_size: NA
j_call: TRBJ2-2
v_call: TRBV11-3
d_call: TRBD1
cdr3_nt: TGTGCCAGCAGTCCCAGGGGGCTACCGGCCGGGGAGCTGTTTTTT
cdr3_aa: CASSPRGLPAGELFF

clone_size: NA
j_call: TRBJ2-7
v_call: TRBV20-1
d_call: NA
cdr3_nt: TGCAGTGCTAGACAGTCCTACGAGCAGTACTTC
cdr3_aa: CSARQSYEQYF

clone_size: NA
j_call: TRBJ2-5
v_call: TRBV7-3
d_call: NA
cdr3_nt: TGTGCCAGCAGCTTAAGGACTTTGGAGACCCAGTACTTC
cdr3_aa: CASSLRTLETQYF

clone_size: NA
j_call: TRBJ1-4
v_call: TRBV21-1
d_call: NA
cdr3_nt: TGTGCCAGCAGGTCGACAGTGAACCGTAATGAAAAACTGTTTTTT
cdr3_aa: CASRSTVNRNEKLFF

clone_size: once
j_call: TRBJ2-5
v_call: TRBV7-3
d_call: NA
cdr3_nt: TGTGCCAGCAGCATGACAGACCAAGAGACCCAGTACTTC
cdr3_aa: CASSMTDQETQYF

clone_size: few
j_call: TRBJ2-3
v_call: TRBV27
d_call: NA
cdr3_nt: TGTGCCAGCAGCCGGGGACTCCTACGGGCAGATACGCAGTATTTT
cdr3_aa: CASSRGLLRADTQYF